This paragraph reports one T cell receptor (beta chain). Method: immunoSEQ multiplex PCR; TCRdb's copy keeps in-frame clones and lacks some. The sample lists about 68,000 clones; 95% to 97% were seen once. There are 13 residues in the CDR3. Germline assignment: CDR1 SGHTA and CDR2 FQGNSA. V trimming: 8 bases; J trimming: 2 bases; junction bases outside the gene matches: 6. The source of the sample is a study of technical replicates of blood from a handful of donors. The sequenced sample was T cells isolated from PBMCs. The receptor's source is a human donor in good health. This rearrangement joins TRBV7-2 to TRBJ2-7, with 7 nucleotides matching TRBD2. CDR3 loop: CASGPSGPYEQYF. In nucleotides, the CDR3 is TGTGCCAGCGGCCCTAGCGGACCCTACGAGCAGTACTTC.